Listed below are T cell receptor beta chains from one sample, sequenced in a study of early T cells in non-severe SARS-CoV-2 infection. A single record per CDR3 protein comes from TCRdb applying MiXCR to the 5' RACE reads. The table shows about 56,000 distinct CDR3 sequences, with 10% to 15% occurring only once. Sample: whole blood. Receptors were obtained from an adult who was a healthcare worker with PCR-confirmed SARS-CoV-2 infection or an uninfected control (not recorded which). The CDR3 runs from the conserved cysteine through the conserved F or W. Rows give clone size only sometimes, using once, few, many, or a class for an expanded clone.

CDR3 protein: CASSSDRPVGTDTQYF; J gene: TRBJ2-3; V gene: TRBV2; clone size: few
CDR3 protein: CATQKGSDEQYF; J gene: TRBJ2-7; V gene: TRBV28; clone size: many
CDR3 protein: CSVEGRVPYEQYF; J gene: TRBJ2-7; V gene: TRBV29-1; clone size: NA
CDR3 protein: CSARTGGNTEAFF; J gene: TRBJ1-1; V gene: TRBV20-1; clone size: many
CDR3 protein: CATSDLGGNQPQHF; J gene: TRBJ1-5; V gene: TRBV24-1; clone size: many
CDR3 protein: CASTPRQVVRYGYTF; J gene: TRBJ1-2; V gene: TRBV28; clone size: NA
CDR3 protein: CASSYGAGPGYTF; J gene: TRBJ1-2; V gene: TRBV3-1; clone size: NA
CDR3 protein: CSARDPWRETQYF; J gene: TRBJ2-5; V gene: TRBV20-1; clone size: many
CDR3 protein: CAIGVIGKLFF; J gene: TRBJ1-4; V gene: TRBV15; clone size: NA
CDR3 protein: CSAKTSGGATDTQYF; J gene: TRBJ2-3; V gene: TRBV20-1; clone size: once
CDR3 protein: CASSLAGTETQYF; J gene: TRBJ2-5; V gene: TRBV12-3/TRBV12-4; clone size: many
CDR3 protein: CASSPGTSGTYEQYF; J gene: TRBJ2-7; V gene: TRBV28; clone size: few
CDR3 protein: CAISESETQYF; J gene: TRBJ2-5; V gene: TRBV10-3; clone size: NA
CDR3 protein: CSVYGTATEKLFF; J gene: TRBJ1-4; V gene: TRBV29-1; clone size: NA
CDR3 protein: CASSLVAGTGEQYF; J gene: TRBJ2-7; V gene: TRBV5-1; clone size: NA
CDR3 protein: CASSLSGAEAFF; J gene: TRBJ1-1; V gene: TRBV7-9; clone size: many
CDR3 protein: CASSTTGTNYGYTF; J gene: TRBJ1-2; V gene: TRBV11-1; clone size: few
CDR3 protein: CASSRTSGRLPNTGELFF; J gene: TRBJ2-2; V gene: TRBV6-2/TRBV6-3; clone size: few
CDR3 protein: CSVDRNSCNSPLHF; J gene: TRBJ1-6; V gene: TRBV29-1; clone size: many
CDR3 protein: CASSYLGRAEKLFF; J gene: TRBJ1-4; V gene: TRBV6-5; clone size: NA
CDR3 protein: CATNEDRGAREQYF; J gene: TRBJ2-7; V gene: TRBV15; clone size: NA
CDR3 protein: CASSPGGRDTEAFF; J gene: TRBJ1-1; V gene: TRBV18; clone size: NA
CDR3 protein: CAISESAGRGNQPQHF; J gene: TRBJ1-5; V gene: TRBV10-3; clone size: NA
CDR3 protein: CASQGRSSYEQYF; J gene: TRBJ2-7; V gene: TRBV25-1; clone size: NA
CDR3 protein: CAISSWGAPDTQYF; J gene: TRBJ2-3; V gene: TRBV10-3; clone size: many
CDR3 protein: CASSPRVGQGGETQYF; J gene: TRBJ2-5; V gene: TRBV5-5; clone size: many
CDR3 protein: CASSPGQLITNQPQHF; J gene: TRBJ1-5; V gene: TRBV27; clone size: many
CDR3 protein: CASSDPPSPRGPYEQYF; J gene: TRBJ2-7; V gene: TRBV25-1; clone size: NA
CDR3 protein: CASSLYSYNSPLHF; J gene: TRBJ1-6; V gene: TRBV27; clone size: few
CDR3 protein: CASSLELAGNTEAFF; J gene: TRBJ1-1; V gene: TRBV27; clone size: many
CDR3 protein: CASSQDRTGSSRETQYF; J gene: TRBJ2-5; V gene: TRBV4-2; clone size: many
CDR3 protein: CASSFAASGIDEQFF; J gene: TRBJ2-1; V gene: TRBV5-1; clone size: NA
CDR3 protein: CASSFRGNTEAFF; J gene: TRBJ1-1; V gene: TRBV5-4; clone size: NA
CDR3 protein: CASTQKTNYGYTF; J gene: TRBJ1-2; V gene: TRBV12-3/TRBV12-4; clone size: few
CDR3 protein: CASSSWGTIPGSGANVLTF; J gene: TRBJ2-6; V gene: TRBV5-1; clone size: few
CDR3 protein: CSVTIDRSRADTQYF; J gene: TRBJ2-3; V gene: TRBV29-1; clone size: many
CDR3 protein: CASSENSVNEQFF; J gene: TRBJ2-1; V gene: TRBV10-1; clone size: NA
CDR3 protein: CAITGQASTDTQYF; J gene: TRBJ2-3; V gene: TRBV30; clone size: NA
CDR3 protein: CASSPWDGNTEAFF; J gene: TRBJ1-1; V gene: TRBV6-2/TRBV6-3; clone size: many